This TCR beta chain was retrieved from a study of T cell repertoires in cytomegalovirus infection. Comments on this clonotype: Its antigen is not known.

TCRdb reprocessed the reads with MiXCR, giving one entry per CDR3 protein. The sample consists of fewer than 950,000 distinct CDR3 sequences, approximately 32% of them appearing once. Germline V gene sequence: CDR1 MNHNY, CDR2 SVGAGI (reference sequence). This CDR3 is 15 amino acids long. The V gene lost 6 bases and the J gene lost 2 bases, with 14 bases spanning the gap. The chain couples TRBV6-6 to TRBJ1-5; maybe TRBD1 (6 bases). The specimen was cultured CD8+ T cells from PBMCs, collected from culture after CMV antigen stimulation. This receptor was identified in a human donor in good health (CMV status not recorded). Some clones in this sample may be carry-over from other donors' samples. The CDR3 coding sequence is TGTGCCAGCAGCAGTTGGGGGCTAGGCAATCAGCCCCAGCATTTT. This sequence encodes CASSSWGLGNQPQHF.